Listed below are T cell receptor beta chains from one sample, sequenced in a study of T cell changes during pregnancy in multiple sclerosis. TCRdb's table, derived via immunoSEQ multiplex PCR, lists solely in-frame clones and lacks some. The table has around 79,000 clones, about nine tenths seen once; the top ten hold roughly 0.44%. Sequenced here: CD4+ T cells from peripheral blood mononuclear cells, sampled in the second trimester of pregnancy. These receptors were obtained from a female donor with multiple sclerosis, enrolled in a pregnancy study. Both conserved end residues are trimmed from each CDR3. The listing skips clone size in some rows; elsewhere it reads once, few, many or a size class.

clone_size: .
v_call: TRBV30
cdr3_aa: AWSYNSGTEAF

clone_size: .
v_call: TRBV10-3
cdr3_aa: AITSGQGVNTEAF

clone_size: .
v_call: TRBV9
cdr3_aa: ASSVDRGGSGNTIY

clone_size: .
v_call: TRBV11-2
cdr3_aa: ASSQRPGLYEKLF

clone_size: .
v_call: TRBV5-1
cdr3_aa: ASSLGRGAYNEQF

clone_size: .
v_call: TRBV4-3
cdr3_aa: ASSQLMVGIYEQY

clone_size: .
v_call: TRBV27
cdr3_aa: ASRTAGGNTIY

clone_size: .
v_call: TRBV28
cdr3_aa: ASRTGSGYEQY

clone_size: .
v_call: TRBV28
cdr3_aa: ASSPVVNSNQPQH

clone_size: .
v_call: TRBV15
cdr3_aa: ATSRDGPGVAGRSHNEQF

clone_size: .
v_call: TRBV7-6
cdr3_aa: ASSLARHSSRGNTIY

clone_size: .
v_call: TRBV10-1
cdr3_aa: ASSESGTGDPCLSGNTIY

clone_size: .
v_call: TRBV7-9
cdr3_aa: ASSRSTGISGANVLT

clone_size: .
v_call: TRBV10-3
cdr3_aa: AINREGLTDTQY

clone_size: once
v_call: TRBV7-9
cdr3_aa: ASSLGVAGGSRTDTQY

clone_size: .
v_call: TRBV5-1
cdr3_aa: ASSLDRGPGELF

clone_size: few
v_call: TRBV14
cdr3_aa: ASSQFSGYEQY

clone_size: .
v_call: TRBV14
cdr3_aa: ASSLTGRGAQY

clone_size: .
v_call: TRBV28
cdr3_aa: ASSFVANYGYT

clone_size: .
v_call: TRBV2
cdr3_aa: ATWLSQYRAGADNEQF

clone_size: .
v_call: TRBV28
cdr3_aa: ASSSLEALGEKLF

clone_size: .
v_call: TRBV5-5
cdr3_aa: ASSRGQPGVLSGYT

clone_size: .
v_call: TRBV19
cdr3_aa: ASSRLAVNTGELF

clone_size: .
v_call: TRBV7-2
cdr3_aa: ASSKPELNYGYT

clone_size: .
v_call: TRBV5-4
cdr3_aa: ASREGLAGGTDTQY

clone_size: .
v_call: TRBV30
cdr3_aa: AWSDLLESGGNTEAF

clone_size: .
v_call: TRBV5-4
cdr3_aa: ASSLVGRTNEQY

clone_size: .
v_call: TRBV18
cdr3_aa: ASSHDTGIQETQY

clone_size: .
v_call: TRBV18
cdr3_aa: ASSHRRDSNRDNSPLH

clone_size: .
v_call: TRBV5-1
cdr3_aa: ASSHGTAVGGELF

clone_size: .
v_call: TRBV29-1
cdr3_aa: SVELSGGGTDTQY

clone_size: .
v_call: TRBV9
cdr3_aa: ASSVAVTGGRTDTQY

clone_size: .
v_call: TRBV30
cdr3_aa: AWTSGAYEQY

clone_size: once
v_call: TRBV18
cdr3_aa: ASSPNTGGITEAF

clone_size: .
v_call: TRBV6-1
cdr3_aa: ASSEVRTAVEQY

clone_size: .
v_call: TRBV18
cdr3_aa: ASSPPGQGGYEQY

clone_size: .
v_call: TRBV6-1
cdr3_aa: ASSEGGTGGNTQY

clone_size: .
v_call: TRBV7-6
cdr3_aa: ASSKTGLNTEAF

clone_size: .
v_call: TRBV30
cdr3_aa: AWRGQEHYGYT

clone_size: .
v_call: TRBV10-3
cdr3_aa: AIRDNRGPTGELF

clone_size: once
v_call: TRBV2
cdr3_aa: ASSVVAGAATGELF

clone_size: .
v_call: TRBV5-1
cdr3_aa: ASSFLGGSGEKLF

clone_size: .
v_call: TRBV4-2
cdr3_aa: ASSPDSGRAAGELF

clone_size: .
v_call: TRBV7-8
cdr3_aa: ASSDQTGPRVVQY

clone_size: .
v_call: TRBV11-3
cdr3_aa: ASSRPRQGAEQY

clone_size: .
v_call: TRBV5-1
cdr3_aa: ASSLERASGSQEQY

clone_size: .
v_call: TRBV19
cdr3_aa: ASSTPWDNSYEQY

clone_size: .
v_call: TRBV4-3
cdr3_aa: ASSQATGPPYEQY

clone_size: .
v_call: TRBV7-9
cdr3_aa: ASSLGGQGAGYT

clone_size: .
v_call: TRBV2
cdr3_aa: ASSSSITSTDTQY

clone_size: .
v_call: TRBV12-5
cdr3_aa: ASGLVQKHTPLAKNIQY

clone_size: .
v_call: TRBV5-1
cdr3_aa: ASSPGVNSGNTIY

clone_size: .
v_call: TRBV7-9
cdr3_aa: ASSLRGGNQETQY

clone_size: .
v_call: TRBV2
cdr3_aa: ASSLPGREGSDTQY

clone_size: .
v_call: TRBV25-1
cdr3_aa: ASSERQRTTDTQY

clone_size: .
v_call: TRBV19
cdr3_aa: ASSEGQGATQPQH

clone_size: .
v_call: TRBV4-1
cdr3_aa: ASSRTSGFSYEQY

clone_size: .
v_call: TRBV5-1
cdr3_aa: ASSPDSPNQPQH

clone_size: .
v_call: TRBV7-2
cdr3_aa: ASNQGSEETQY